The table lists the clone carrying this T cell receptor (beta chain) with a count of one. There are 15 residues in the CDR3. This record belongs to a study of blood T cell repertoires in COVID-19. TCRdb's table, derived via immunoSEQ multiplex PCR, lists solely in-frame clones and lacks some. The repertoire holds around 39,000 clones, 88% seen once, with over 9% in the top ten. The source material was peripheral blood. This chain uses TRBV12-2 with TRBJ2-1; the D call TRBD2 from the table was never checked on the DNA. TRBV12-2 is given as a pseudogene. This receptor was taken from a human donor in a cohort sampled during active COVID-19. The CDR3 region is CASRPRGGAYNEQFF. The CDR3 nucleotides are TGTGCAAGTCGCCCGAGGGGGGGGGCCTACAATGAGCAGTTCTTC.